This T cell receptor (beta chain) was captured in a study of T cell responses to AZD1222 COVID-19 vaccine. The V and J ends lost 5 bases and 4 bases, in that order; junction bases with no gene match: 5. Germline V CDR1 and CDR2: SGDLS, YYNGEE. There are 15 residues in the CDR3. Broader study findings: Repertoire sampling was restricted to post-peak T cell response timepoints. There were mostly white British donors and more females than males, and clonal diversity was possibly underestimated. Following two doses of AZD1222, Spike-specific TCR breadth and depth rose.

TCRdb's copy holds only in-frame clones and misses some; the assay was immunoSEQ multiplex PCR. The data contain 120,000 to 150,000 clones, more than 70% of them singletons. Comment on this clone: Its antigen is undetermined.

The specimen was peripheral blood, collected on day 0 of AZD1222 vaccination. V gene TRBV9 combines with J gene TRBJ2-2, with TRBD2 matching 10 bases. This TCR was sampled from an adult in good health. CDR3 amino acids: CASRLSGGTTGELFF. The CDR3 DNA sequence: TGTGCCAGCAGACTTAGCGGGGGGACCACCGGGGAGCTGTTTTTT. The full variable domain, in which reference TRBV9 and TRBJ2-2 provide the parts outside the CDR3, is DSGVTQTPKHLITATGQRVTLRCSPRSGDLSVYWYQQSLDQGLQFLIQYYNGEERAKGNILERFSAQQFPDLHSELNLSSLELGDSALYFCASRLSGGTTGELFFGEGSRLTVL.